This TCR beta chain was sequenced for a study of T cells in Graves' hyperthyroidism and ophthalmopathy. Across the whole study: Once the initial diagnosis was made, peripheral blood was obtained before any treatment.

Diagnosis of hyperthyroidism was new in patients aged 18 to 65, and its duration was under 2 months. Diagnoses were made from clinical symptoms, serum measures (thyroxine and TRAb), thyroid ultrasound and orbital computed tomography. This sample holds PBMCs from approximately 9 ml fresh peripheral blood. Regions amplified from RNA transcripts were the TCR beta CDR3 regions. HTBI primers drove first-round RT-PCR of the TCR CDR3. TCRdb analysed the multiplex PCR reads with MiXCR anew, one entry per CDR3 protein. The repertoire consists of about 550,000 distinct CDR3 sequences, with about a fifth occurring once and the leading ten covering approximately 26%. The source material was blood. This sequence originates from a young man with Graves' hyperthyroidism.

DNA of the CDR3: TGTGCCAGCAGCTCTAACAGAGGGGAGCTATTCATGAACACTGAAGCTTTCTTT. It specifies CASSSNRGELFMNTEAFF. The chain couples TRBV7-8 to TRBJ1-1, with D perhaps matching TRBD1 (5 bases). CDR1 is SGHVS, CDR2 FQNEAQ, per germline. The CDR3 contains 18 residues. Trimming stripped 4 bases from V and 0 bases from J, with 21 bases between. Filled out from reference TRBV7-8 and TRBJ1-1, the complete variable domain reads GAGVSQSPRYKVAKRGQDVALRCDPISGHVSLFWYQQALGQGPEFLTYFQNEAQLDKSGLPSDRFFAERPEGSVSTLKIQRTQQEDSAVYLCASSSNRGELFMNTEAFFGQGTRLTVV.